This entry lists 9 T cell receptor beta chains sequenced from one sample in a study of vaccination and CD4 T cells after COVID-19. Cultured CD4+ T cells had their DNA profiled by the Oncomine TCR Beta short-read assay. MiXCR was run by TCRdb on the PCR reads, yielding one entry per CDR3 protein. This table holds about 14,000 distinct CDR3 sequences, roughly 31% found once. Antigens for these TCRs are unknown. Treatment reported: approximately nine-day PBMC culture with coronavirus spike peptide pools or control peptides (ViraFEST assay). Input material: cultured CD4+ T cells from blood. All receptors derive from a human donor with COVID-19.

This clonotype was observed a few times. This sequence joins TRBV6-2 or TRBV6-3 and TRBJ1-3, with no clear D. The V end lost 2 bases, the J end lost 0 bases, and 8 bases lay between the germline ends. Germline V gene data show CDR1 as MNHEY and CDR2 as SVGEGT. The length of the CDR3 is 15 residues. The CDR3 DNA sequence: TGTGCCAGCAGTTACGGCAGTCTCTCTGGAAACACCATATATTTT. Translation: CASSYGSLSGNTIYF.

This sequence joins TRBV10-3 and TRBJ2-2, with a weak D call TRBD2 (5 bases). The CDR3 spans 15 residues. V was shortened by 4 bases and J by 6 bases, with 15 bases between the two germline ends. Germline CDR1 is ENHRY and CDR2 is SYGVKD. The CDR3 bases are TGTGCCATCAGTGTCGGGCTAGCAGATCCCGGGGAGCTGTTTTTT. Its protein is CAISVGLADPGELFF.

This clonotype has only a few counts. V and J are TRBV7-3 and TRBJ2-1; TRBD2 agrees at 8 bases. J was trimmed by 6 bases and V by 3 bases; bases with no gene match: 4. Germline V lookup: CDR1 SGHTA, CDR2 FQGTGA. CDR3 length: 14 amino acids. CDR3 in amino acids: CASSFGGAGNEQFF. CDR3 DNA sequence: TGTGCCAGCAGCTTCGGGGGGGCCGGCAATGAGCAGTTCTTC.

The CDR3 loop reads CASSIGQGAYQPQHF. DNA for the CDR3: TGTGCCAGTAGTATAGGGCAGGGAGCCTATCAGCCCCAGCATTTT. J is TRBJ1-5 and V is TRBV19, with D tentatively TRBD1 (5 bases). V was cut by 1 base and J by 5 bases, with 12 bases left in between. Germline lookup yields CDR1 LNHDA and CDR2 SQIVND (reference sequence). This CDR3 is 15 amino acids long.

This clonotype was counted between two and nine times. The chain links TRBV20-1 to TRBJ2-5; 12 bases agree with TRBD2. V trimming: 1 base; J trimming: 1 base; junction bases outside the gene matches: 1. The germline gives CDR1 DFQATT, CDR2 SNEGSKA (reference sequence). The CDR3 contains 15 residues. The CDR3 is CSARGLAGVQETQYF. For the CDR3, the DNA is TGCAGTGCTAGAGGACTAGCGGGGGTCCAAGAGACCCAGTACTTC.

CDR3 protein: CASSLKGPFQYF. Written as DNA, the CDR3 is TGTGCCAGCAGCTTGAAGGGGCCCTTTCAGTATTTT. The J gene is TRBJ2-3, the V gene TRBV5-6; tentatively, D is TRBD1 (5 bases). CDR1 is SGHDT and CDR2 is YYEEEE in the germline V gene. This CDR3 is 12 amino acids long. Deletions cut 1 base from V and 12 bases from J, with 12 bases between.

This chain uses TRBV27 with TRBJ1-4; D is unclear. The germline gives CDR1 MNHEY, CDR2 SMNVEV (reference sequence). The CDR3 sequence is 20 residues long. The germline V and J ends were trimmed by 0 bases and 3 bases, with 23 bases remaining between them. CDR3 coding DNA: TGTGCCAGCAGTTTATCGAACGACTTCATAGCGGGTCCCCCTAATGAAAAACTGTTTTTT. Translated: CASSLSNDFIAGPPNEKLFF.

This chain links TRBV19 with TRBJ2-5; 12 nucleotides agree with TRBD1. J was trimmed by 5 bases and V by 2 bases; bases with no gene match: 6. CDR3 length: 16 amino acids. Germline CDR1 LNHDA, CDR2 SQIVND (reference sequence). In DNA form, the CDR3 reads TGTGCCAGTAGTATAATAGGGACAGGGGGCGATGAGACCCAGTACTTC. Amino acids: CASSIIGTGGDETQYF.

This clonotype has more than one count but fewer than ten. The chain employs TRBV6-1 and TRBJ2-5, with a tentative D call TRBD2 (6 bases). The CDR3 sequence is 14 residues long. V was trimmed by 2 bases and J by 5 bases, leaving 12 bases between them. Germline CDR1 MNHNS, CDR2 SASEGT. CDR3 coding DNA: TGTGCCAGCAGTGAATGGCGGGGATGGGAGACCCAGTACTTC. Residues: CASSEWRGWETQYF.